This TCR beta chain comes out of a study of chemoradiotherapy in HPV16-positive cancers. CDR3 length: 16 residues. The germline V gene encodes CDR1 SGHTA and CDR2 FQGTGA. V was trimmed by 0 bases and J by 0 bases, leaving 10 bases between them. Sequencing used immunoSEQ multiplex PCR; TCRdb keeps in-frame clones, though not all of them. The data show 25,000 to 35,000 clones, with more than 75% seen just once and 5% to 6.5% held by the top ten. Sequenced material: blood, taken from a patient who underwent chemoradiotherapy. This sequence originates from a human donor with HPV-associated anogenital cancer. The chain couples TRBV7-3 to TRBJ2-3; D possibly matches TRBD1 or TRBD2 (5 bases each). The CDR3 reads CASSLTLGPSTDTQYF. The CDR3 DNA is TGTGCCAGCAGCTTAACGTTGGGACCAAGCACAGATACGCAGTATTTT.